This T cell receptor beta chain was captured in a study of T cells in localized non-small cell lung cancer. Germline V gene data show CDR1 as SGDLS and CDR2 as YYNGEE. The V gene lost 0 bases and the J gene lost 2 bases, with 11 bases spanning the gap. The length of the CDR3 is 15 residues. Clones were sequenced by immunoSEQ multiplex PCR, and TCRdb holds only the in-frame ones, with some missing. The sample includes fewer than 90,000 clones, 70% to 90% of them seen just once. The chain couples TRBV9 to TRBJ1-2; no clear D. The material was peripheral blood, obtained before any cancer treatment. The origin of this receptor is a man aged 35 to 69 with stage I lung adenocarcinoma. CDR3 sequence reads: CASSVGGIGNYGYTF. In DNA, the CDR3 is TGTGCCAGCAGCGTAGGAGGGATCGGCAACTATGGCTACACCTTC.